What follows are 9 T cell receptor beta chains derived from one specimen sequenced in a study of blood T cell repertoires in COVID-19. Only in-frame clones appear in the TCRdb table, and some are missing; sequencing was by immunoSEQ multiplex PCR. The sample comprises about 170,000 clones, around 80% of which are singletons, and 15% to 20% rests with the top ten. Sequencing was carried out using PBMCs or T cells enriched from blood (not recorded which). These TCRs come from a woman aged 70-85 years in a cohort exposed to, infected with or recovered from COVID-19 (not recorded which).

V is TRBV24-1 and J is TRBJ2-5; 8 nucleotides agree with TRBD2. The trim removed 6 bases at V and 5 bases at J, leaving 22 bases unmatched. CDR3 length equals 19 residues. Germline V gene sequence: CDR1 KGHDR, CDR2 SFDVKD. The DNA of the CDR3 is TGTGCCACCAGTCCGTCCGGGGGGTCGGCGGGAGGTCTTATGGAGACCCAGTACTTC. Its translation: CATSPSGGSAGGLMETQYF.

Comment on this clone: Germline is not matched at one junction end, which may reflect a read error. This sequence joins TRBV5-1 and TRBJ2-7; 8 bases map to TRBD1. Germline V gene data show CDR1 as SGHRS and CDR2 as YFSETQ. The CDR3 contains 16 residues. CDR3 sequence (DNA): TGCGCCAGCAGCTCCTATCCGGGACAGGCCCTATACGGGCAGTACTTC. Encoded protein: CASSSYPGQALYGQYF.

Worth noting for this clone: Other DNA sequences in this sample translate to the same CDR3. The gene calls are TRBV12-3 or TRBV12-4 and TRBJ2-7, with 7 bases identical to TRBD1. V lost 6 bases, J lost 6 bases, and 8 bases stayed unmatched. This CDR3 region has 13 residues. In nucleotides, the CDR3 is TGTGCCAGCAGCCGGGACAGAGTGGGCGAGCAGTACTTC. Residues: CASSRDRVGEQYF.

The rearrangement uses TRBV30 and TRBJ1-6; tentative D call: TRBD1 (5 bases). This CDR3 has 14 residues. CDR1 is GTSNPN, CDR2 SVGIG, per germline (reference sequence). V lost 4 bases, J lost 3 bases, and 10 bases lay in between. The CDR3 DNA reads TGTGCCTGGAATTGGGGCGGCTATAATTCACCCCTCCACTTT. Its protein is CAWNWGGYNSPLHF.

This CDR3 is CASSQEWRGPLHF. CDR3 sequence (DNA): TGTGCCAGCAGCCAAGAATGGCGGGGACCCCTCCACTTT. The chain uses TRBV3-1 (or the pseudogene TRBV3-2) and TRBJ1-6; D is unclear. Trimming left V 0 bases short and J 12 bases short, with 9 bases between. Germline V lookup: CDR1 LGHDT, CDR2 YNNKEL (reference sequence). CDR3 size: 13 residues.

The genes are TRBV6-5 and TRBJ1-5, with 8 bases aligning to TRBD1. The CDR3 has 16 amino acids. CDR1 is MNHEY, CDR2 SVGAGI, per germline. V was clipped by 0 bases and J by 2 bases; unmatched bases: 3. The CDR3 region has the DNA TGTGCCAGCAGTTACTCGACAGGGGCGGGCAATCAGCCCCAGCATTTT. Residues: CASSYSTGAGNQPQHF.

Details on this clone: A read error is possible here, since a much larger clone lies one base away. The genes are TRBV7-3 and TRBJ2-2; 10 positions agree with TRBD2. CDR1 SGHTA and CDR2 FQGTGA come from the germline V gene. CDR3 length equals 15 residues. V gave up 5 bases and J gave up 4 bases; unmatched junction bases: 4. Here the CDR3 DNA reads TGTGCCAGCAGCGCCCGGACTAGCGGCACCGGGGAGCTGTTTTTT. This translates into CASSARTSGTGELFF.

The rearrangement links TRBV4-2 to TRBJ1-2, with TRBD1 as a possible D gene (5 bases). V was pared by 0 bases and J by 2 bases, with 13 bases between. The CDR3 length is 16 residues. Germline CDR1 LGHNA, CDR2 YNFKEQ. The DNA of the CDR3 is TGTGCCAGCAGCCAAGAGGCAGGCAGGGAAAACTATGGCTACACCTTC. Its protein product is CASSQEAGRENYGYTF.

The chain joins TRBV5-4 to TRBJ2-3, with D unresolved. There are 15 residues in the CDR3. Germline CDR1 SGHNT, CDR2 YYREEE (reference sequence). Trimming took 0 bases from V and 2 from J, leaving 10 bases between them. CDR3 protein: CASSLAGSLTDTQYF. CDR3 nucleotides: TGTGCCAGCAGCTTGGCGGGTTCACTCACAGATACGCAGTATTTT.